This entry concerns a single T cell receptor beta chain. This clonotype came up many times. The antigen it binds to is not known. Per-base quality was not reported, and no clone a single base away is much larger than it. The sample comes from a study of T cells in Graves' hyperthyroidism and ophthalmopathy (dated by TCRdb to between 2018 and 2021). For the study in its entirety: To identify distinguishing TCR V-J signatures, a discovery cohort of around 100 patients was used, comprising roughly 45 with Graves' ophthalmopathy and roughly 60 with stable Graves' hyperthyroidism. The paper reports TCR Vbeta CDR3 sequencing of some 140 peripheral blood samples: over 40 ophthalmopathy, fewer than 85 hyperthyroidism and around 17 progressor patients. Once sampling was done, hyperthyroidism patients were given methimazole at a starting dose of 30 mg daily, whereas ophthalmopathy patients were given high-dose intravenous methylprednisolone. In addition, the study compared T-cell repertoires in thyroid tissue and in blood from six Graves' hyperthyroidism patients. The approximately 100 discovery patients were randomly divided into training and test sets at a 7:3 ratio. An independent validation cohort of around 20 hyperthyroidism patients and 15 or so patients who later progressed to ophthalmopathy tested prospective prediction of ophthalmopathy.

Amplification of TCR beta CDR3 regions was carried out from RNA transcripts. For the first round of RT-PCR on the TCR CDR3, the HTBI primer set was used together with the Qiagen OneStep RT-PCR kit. Libraries were constructed in a second round of multiplex PCR, after which size selection and purification were performed. The libraries were sequenced on an Illumina HiSeq2000 using paired-end 100 bp reads. For the original study's pipeline: SOAPnuke was used to process the raw data, throwing out any read that contained adapters or uncalled bases, had a mean Phred below 15, or lacked an exact constant-primer or identifier match. COPE v1.2.5 was used to merge high-quality paired reads, and clonotypes were defined as unique nucleotide sequences. MiTCR v1.1 was used to align the clonotypes against IMGT TRBV, TRBD and TRBJ reference segments. The analysis included only V-J combinations with a frequency above 0.0001, which together covered around 99% of the repertoires. A TCS score was defined as the ratio between F50 (clonal expansion) and ExV (chaos), using BLOSUM62-based TCRdist between CDR3 peptides within each V-J. Welch's t-statistics and random forest reduced around 520 V-J features to 10 to 15, which were used in a naive Bayes classifier (R e1071). The similarity between thyroid and blood repertoires was quantified using the Morisita-Horn index. Clones were called with MiXCR by TCRdb after fastp trimmed the public reads at Q25, and only in-frame beta chains were retained. Records with the same CDR3 protein are collapsed into one entry carrying the most frequent genes and DNA. TCRdb, not the authors, supplied the V and J calls. The sample table shows fewer than 750,000 distinct CDR3 sequences, and around 42% are seen once. Clones ranked in the top ten supply around 7.7% of the sample.

Germline trimming amounts to 6 bases on V and 5 bases on J, with 12 as the count of junction bases outside the gene matches. Its CDR3 holds 15 amino acids, cysteine through phenylalanine. Only the CDR3 region is kept as DNA, spanning 45 bases read in frame from base 1. Based on the germline V gene (reference sequence), the CDR1 and CDR2 sequences are DFQATT and SNEGSKA. Findings and caveats that apply to the study as a whole: Most expanded thyroid clonotypes (frequency above 0.001) were also found in blood, which suggests that blood repertoires may mirror thyroid immune responses. A 13 V-J signature model separated ophthalmopathy from stable hyperthyroidism, with roughly 88% sensitivity and approximately 81% specificity in cross-validation and 80%/75% in testing. No statistical method was used to fix the sample size in advance, and group allocation was not hidden from the investigators. In validation, the model predicted progression to ophthalmopathy a median of roughly 6.2 months before onset, with 70% to 71% sensitivity and 72.22% specificity.

Stable Graves' hyperthyroidism was defined as no progression to ophthalmopathy during 18 months of follow-up. The hyperthyroidism patients were between 18 and 65 years old and newly diagnosed, with a disease duration of less than 2 months. Any patient with an uncontrolled infection, another autoimmune disease, pregnancy or lactation was excluded. Diagnoses were based on clinical symptoms, serum thyroxine and TRAb, thyroid ultrasound and orbital computed tomography. Total RNA was extracted using Trizol reagent, and RNA quality was assessed on an Agilent 2100 Bioanalyzer. The V and J genes are TRBV20-1 and TRBJ1-1, with 10 bases matching TRBD1. Specimen: peripheral blood or thyroid tissue (not recorded which). The source is a woman younger than 30 with Graves' hyperthyroidism. The CDR3 amino acid sequence is: CSAAIRDRGGTEAFF. The nucleotides are TGCAGTGCCGCAATCCGGGACAGGGGAGGGACTGAAGCTTTCTTT.